Listed below are T cell receptor beta chains from one sample, sequenced in a study of neurological immune-mediated disorders. TCRdb re-analysed the 5' RACE reads in MiXCR, keeping a single row per CDR3 protein. The repertoire holds tens of thousands of distinct CDR3 sequences, with more than 6.5% as singletons. The sample was PBMCs. The receptors were gathered from a woman in her thirties or forties in good health. Each CDR3 is given with its conserved first and last residue. The order of the fields is V gene, D gene, clone size, J gene, CDR3 protein, CDR3 DNA. A D gene is named only where the DNA matches it firmly. The size entry is marked missing in some rows and otherwise reads once, few, many or a size class.

V gene: TRBV6-1; D gene: TRBD1; clone size: few; J gene: TRBJ1-2; CDR3 protein: CASRTVDRERGYTF; CDR3 DNA: TGTGCCAGCAGGACCGTGGACAGGGAAAGAGGCTACACCTTC
V gene: TRBV29-1; D gene: NA; clone size: many; J gene: TRBJ1-4; CDR3 protein: CSVPGPDDEKLFF; CDR3 DNA: TGCAGCGTTCCGGGACCTGACGACGAAAAACTGTTTTTT
V gene: TRBV7-9; D gene: NA; clone size: many; J gene: TRBJ1-1; CDR3 protein: CASSSSLGTEAFF; CDR3 DNA: TGTGCCAGCAGCTCGTCACTGGGCACTGAAGCTTTCTTT
V gene: TRBV4-3; D gene: NA; clone size: many; J gene: TRBJ1-4; CDR3 protein: CASSQGTADILLF; CDR3 DNA: TGCGCCAGCAGCCAAGGGACAGCCGATATCTTGCTTTTT
V gene: TRBV27; D gene: NA; clone size: many; J gene: TRBJ2-5; CDR3 protein: CASSLMASYQETQYF; CDR3 DNA: TGTGCCAGCAGTTTGATGGCCTCGTACCAAGAGACCCAGTACTTC
V gene: TRBV12-3/TRBV12-4; D gene: NA; clone size: many; J gene: TRBJ1-5; CDR3 protein: CASSPAGTLNQPQHF; CDR3 DNA: TGTGCCAGCAGCCCGGCCGGGACACTCAATCAGCCCCAGCATTTT
V gene: TRBV14; D gene: TRBD1; clone size: many; J gene: TRBJ2-7; CDR3 protein: CASSRQQGPSYEQYF; CDR3 DNA: TGTGCCAGCAGCCGACAACAGGGGCCCTCCTACGAGCAGTACTTC
V gene: TRBV5-4; D gene: TRBD1; clone size: many; J gene: TRBJ1-1; CDR3 protein: CASRPRDRSSEAFF; CDR3 DNA: TGTGCCAGCAGACCCCGGGACAGGTCTTCTGAAGCTTTCTTT
V gene: TRBV20-1; D gene: TRBD2; clone size: many; J gene: TRBJ2-7; CDR3 protein: CSASPGLGFHEQYF; CDR3 DNA: TGCAGTGCTAGTCCCGGACTAGGGTTTCACGAGCAGTACTTC
V gene: TRBV29-1; D gene: NA; clone size: many; J gene: TRBJ2-1; CDR3 protein: CSVEGRGGNEQFF; CDR3 DNA: TGCAGCGTTGAGGGTAGGGGGGGGAATGAGCAGTTCTTC
V gene: TRBV18; D gene: NA; clone size: many; J gene: TRBJ2-4; CDR3 protein: CASSPNGEPKNIQYF; CDR3 DNA: TGTGCCAGCTCACCAAACGGGGAACCCAAAAACATTCAGTACTTC
V gene: TRBV6-1; D gene: NA; clone size: NA; J gene: TRBJ1-4; CDR3 protein: CASSPNQGSGEKLFF; CDR3 DNA: TGTGCCAGCAGTCCCAATCAGGGCTCGGGGGAAAAACTGTTTTTT
V gene: TRBV7-9; D gene: TRBD1; clone size: many; J gene: TRBJ2-3; CDR3 protein: CASSLDGTGLDTQYF; CDR3 DNA: TGTGCCAGCAGCTTAGATGGGACAGGGTTAGATACGCAGTATTTT
V gene: TRBV6-6; D gene: TRBD2; clone size: many; J gene: TRBJ2-3; CDR3 protein: CASSYTSGRTDTQYF; CDR3 DNA: TGTGCCAGCAGTTACACTAGCGGGCGCACAGATACGCAGTATTTT
V gene: TRBV6-5; D gene: TRBD1; clone size: many; J gene: TRBJ2-5; CDR3 protein: CASSYGQGVETQYF; CDR3 DNA: TGTGCCAGCAGTTACGGGCAGGGGGTAGAGACCCAGTACTTC
V gene: TRBV5-1; D gene: TRBD2; clone size: many; J gene: TRBJ2-2; CDR3 protein: CASSLGLASTGELFF; CDR3 DNA: TGCGCCAGCAGCTTAGGACTAGCGTCCACCGGGGAGCTGTTTTTT
V gene: TRBV28; D gene: TRBD2; clone size: many; J gene: TRBJ2-3; CDR3 protein: CASGNRRGGTDTQYF; CDR3 DNA: TGTGCCAGCGGGAACCGGCGGGGGGGAACAGATACGCAGTATTTT
V gene: TRBV7-8; D gene: TRBD1; clone size: NA; J gene: TRBJ1-1; CDR3 protein: CASSLYRGDEAFF; CDR3 DNA: TGTGCCAGCAGCTTATACAGGGGTGATGAAGCTTTTTTT
V gene: TRBV25-1; D gene: TRBD1; clone size: once; J gene: TRBJ1-2; CDR3 protein: CASSDVGTAYGYTF; CDR3 DNA: TGTGCCAGCAGTGATGTAGGGACAGCATATGGCTACACCTTC
V gene: TRBV12-3/TRBV12-4; D gene: NA; clone size: medium-sized; J gene: TRBJ2-2; CDR3 protein: CASSPNTGELFF; CDR3 DNA: TGTGCCAGCAGCCCCAACACCGGGGAGCTGTTTTTT
V gene: TRBV5-5; D gene: TRBD2; clone size: many; J gene: TRBJ2-1; CDR3 protein: CASISPGREGLSYNEQFF; CDR3 DNA: TGTGCCAGCATATCACCGGGACGGGAGGGCCTCTCCTACAATGAGCAGTTCTTC
V gene: TRBV5-1; D gene: NA; clone size: many; J gene: TRBJ1-2; CDR3 protein: CASSLGERSGYTF; CDR3 DNA: TGCGCCAGCAGCTTGGGGGAAAGAAGTGGCTACACCTTC
V gene: TRBV6-5; D gene: NA; clone size: many; J gene: TRBJ1-1; CDR3 protein: CASIRRDGNTEAFF; CDR3 DNA: TGTGCCAGCATCCGCAGGGACGGAAACACTGAAGCTTTCTTT
V gene: TRBV5-1; D gene: NA; clone size: many; J gene: TRBJ1-1; CDR3 protein: CASSEQGNTEAFF; CDR3 DNA: TGCGCCAGCAGCGAACAGGGGAACACTGAAGCTTTCTTT
V gene: TRBV4-1; D gene: TRBD1; clone size: many; J gene: TRBJ1-2; CDR3 protein: CASATGTGGYYGYTF; CDR3 DNA: TGCGCCAGCGCCACCGGGACAGGGGGGTACTATGGCTACACCTTC
V gene: TRBV3-1; D gene: TRBD2; clone size: many; J gene: TRBJ2-3; CDR3 protein: CASSHLAGGPDTQYF; CDR3 DNA: TGTGCCAGCAGCCACCTAGCGGGAGGCCCAGATACGCAGTATTTT
V gene: TRBV15; D gene: TRBD2; clone size: many; J gene: TRBJ2-1; CDR3 protein: CATSRGKGTSVYNEQFF; CDR3 DNA: TGTGCCACCAGCAGAGGGAAAGGGACTAGCGTCTACAATGAGCAGTTCTTC
V gene: TRBV10-3; D gene: NA; clone size: few; J gene: TRBJ2-7; CDR3 protein: CAISDTGRGMGEQYF; CDR3 DNA: TGTGCCATCAGTGACACAGGGAGAGGGATGGGCGAGCAGTACTTC
V gene: TRBV20-1; D gene: NA; clone size: NA; J gene: TRBJ2-5; CDR3 protein: CSARAGVETQYF; CDR3 DNA: TGCAGTGCTAGAGCAGGGGTGGAGACCCAGTACTTC
V gene: TRBV9; D gene: TRBD2; clone size: many; J gene: TRBJ2-1; CDR3 protein: CASSFLLAGGLDEQFF; CDR3 DNA: TGTGCCAGCAGCTTCTTACTAGCGGGGGGGCTGGATGAGCAGTTCTTC
V gene: TRBV20-1; D gene: NA; clone size: many; J gene: TRBJ1-6; CDR3 protein: CSAPDSSYNSPLHF; CDR3 DNA: TGCAGTGCTCCTGACAGTTCCTATAATTCACCCCTCCACTTT
V gene: TRBV28; D gene: TRBD2; clone size: many; J gene: TRBJ2-3; CDR3 protein: CASRPKGPSGIDTQYF; CDR3 DNA: TGTGCCAGCAGGCCCAAAGGGCCTAGCGGGATAGATACGCAGTATTTT
V gene: TRBV4-1; D gene: NA; clone size: many; J gene: TRBJ2-1; CDR3 protein: CASSQVRLLVYNEQFF; CDR3 DNA: TGCGCCAGCAGCCAAGTTCGCCTTCTTGTCTACAATGAGCAGTTCTTC
V gene: TRBV2; D gene: NA; clone size: NA; J gene: TRBJ2-7; CDR3 protein: CASSEGRGRYEQYF; CDR3 DNA: TGTGCCAGCAGTGAGGGGAGGGGGCGGTACGAGCAGTACTTC
V gene: TRBV24-1; D gene: NA; clone size: many; J gene: TRBJ2-1; CDR3 protein: CATSDLNMRAGEQFF; CDR3 DNA: TGTGCCACCAGTGATTTGAATATGAGGGCAGGGGAGCAGTTCTTC
V gene: TRBV29-1; D gene: NA; clone size: many; J gene: TRBJ2-4; CDR3 protein: CSVPAGLAKNIQYF; CDR3 DNA: TGCAGCGTTCCCGCGGGGTTAGCCAAAAACATTCAGTACTTC
V gene: TRBV7-9; D gene: NA; clone size: many; J gene: TRBJ2-1; CDR3 protein: CASSLPASRLFF; CDR3 DNA: TGTGCCAGCAGCTTACCGGCTAGCCGATTGTTCTTC
V gene: TRBV20-1; D gene: NA; clone size: many; J gene: TRBJ2-7; CDR3 protein: CSAFHRTYEQYF; CDR3 DNA: TGCAGTGCTTTCCACCGGACCTACGAGCAGTACTTC
V gene: TRBV5-6; D gene: TRBD1; clone size: many; J gene: TRBJ1-6; CDR3 protein: CASSFGTAANSPLHF; CDR3 DNA: TGTGCCAGCAGCTTTGGGACAGCGGCTAATTCACCCCTCCACTTT
V gene: TRBV7-2; D gene: TRBD1; clone size: many; J gene: TRBJ2-2; CDR3 protein: CASSYGQGNTGELFF; CDR3 DNA: TGTGCCAGCAGCTACGGACAGGGGAACACCGGGGAGCTGTTTTTT
V gene: TRBV7-2; D gene: TRBD2; clone size: many; J gene: TRBJ2-3; CDR3 protein: CASSLADDTDTQYF; CDR3 DNA: TGTGCCAGCAGCCTAGCGGATGACACAGATACGCAGTATTTT
V gene: TRBV7-6; D gene: TRBD1; clone size: NA; J gene: TRBJ2-3; CDR3 protein: CASSSGTGTGTDTQYF; CDR3 DNA: TGTGCCAGCAGCTCAGGTACCGGGACAGGCACAGATACGCAGTATTTT
V gene: TRBV28; D gene: TRBD1; clone size: many; J gene: TRBJ2-3; CDR3 protein: CASSTPGQGTTDTQYF; CDR3 DNA: TGTGCCAGCAGCACCCCGGGACAGGGGACAACAGATACGCAGTATTTT
V gene: TRBV10-3; D gene: NA; clone size: many; J gene: TRBJ1-1; CDR3 protein: CAISTTGSDTEAFF; CDR3 DNA: TGTGCCATCAGCACCACAGGGAGTGACACTGAAGCTTTCTTT
V gene: TRBV7-2; D gene: TRBD1; clone size: many; J gene: TRBJ1-3; CDR3 protein: CASSYGTASGNTIYF; CDR3 DNA: TGTGCCAGCAGCTATGGGACAGCCTCTGGAAACACCATATATTTT
V gene: TRBV5-6; D gene: NA; clone size: many; J gene: TRBJ1-1; CDR3 protein: CASSPLEDTDRTEAFF; CDR3 DNA: TGTGCCAGCAGCCCTTTGGAGGACACCGACCGAACTGAAGCTTTCTTT